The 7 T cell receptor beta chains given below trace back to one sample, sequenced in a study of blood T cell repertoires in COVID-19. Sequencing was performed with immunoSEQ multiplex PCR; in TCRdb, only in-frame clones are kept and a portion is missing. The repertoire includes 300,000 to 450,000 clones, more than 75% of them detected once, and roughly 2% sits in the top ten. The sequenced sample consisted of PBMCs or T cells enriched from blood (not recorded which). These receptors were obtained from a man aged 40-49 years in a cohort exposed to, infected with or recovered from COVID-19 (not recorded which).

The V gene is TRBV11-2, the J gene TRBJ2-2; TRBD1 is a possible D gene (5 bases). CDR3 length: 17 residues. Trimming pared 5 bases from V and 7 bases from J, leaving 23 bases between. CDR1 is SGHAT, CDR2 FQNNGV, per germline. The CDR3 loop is CASSNRLGAVERGELFF. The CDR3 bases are TGTGCCAGCAGCAATCGCTTAGGGGCAGTTGAGCGCGGGGAGCTGTTTTTT.

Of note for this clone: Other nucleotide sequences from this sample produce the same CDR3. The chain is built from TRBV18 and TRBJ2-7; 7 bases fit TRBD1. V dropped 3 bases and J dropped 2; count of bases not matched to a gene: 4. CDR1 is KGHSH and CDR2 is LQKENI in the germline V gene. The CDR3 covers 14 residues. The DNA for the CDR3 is TGTGCCAGCTCACCGAGAAGGGGGCCCTACGAGCAGTACTTC. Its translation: CASSPRRGPYEQYF.

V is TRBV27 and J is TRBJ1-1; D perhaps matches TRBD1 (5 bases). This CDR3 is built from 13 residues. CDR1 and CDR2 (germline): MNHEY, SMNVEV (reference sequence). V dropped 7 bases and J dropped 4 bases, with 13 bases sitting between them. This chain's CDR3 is CASKPQGATEAFF. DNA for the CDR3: TGTGCCAGCAAGCCGCAGGGTGCCACTGAAGCTTTCTTT.

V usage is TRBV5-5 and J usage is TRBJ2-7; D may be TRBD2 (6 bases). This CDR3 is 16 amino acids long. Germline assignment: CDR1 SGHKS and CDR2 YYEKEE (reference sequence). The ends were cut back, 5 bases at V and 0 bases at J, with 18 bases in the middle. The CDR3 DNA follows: TGTGCCAGCAGTCCGAGGGGCGGGGCCTTCTCCTACGAGCAGTACTTC. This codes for CASSPRGGAFSYEQYF.

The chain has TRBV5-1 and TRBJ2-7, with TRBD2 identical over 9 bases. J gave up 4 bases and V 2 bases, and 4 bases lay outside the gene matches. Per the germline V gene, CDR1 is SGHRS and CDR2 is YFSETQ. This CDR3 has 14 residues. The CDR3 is CASSFGGGEYEQYF. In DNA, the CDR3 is TGCGCCAGCAGCTTCGGCGGGGGGGAGTACGAGCAGTACTTC. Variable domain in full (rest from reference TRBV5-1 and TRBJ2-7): KAGVTQTPRYLIKTRGQQVTLSCSPISGHRSVSWYQQTPGQGLQFLFEYFSETQRNKGNFPGRFSGRQFSNSRSEMNVSTLELGDSALYLCASSFGGGEYEQYFGPGTRLTVT.

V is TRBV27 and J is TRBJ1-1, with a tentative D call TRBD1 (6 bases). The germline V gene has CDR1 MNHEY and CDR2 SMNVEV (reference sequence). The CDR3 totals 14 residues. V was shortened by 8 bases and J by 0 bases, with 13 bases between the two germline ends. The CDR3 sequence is CASFNDRLNTEAFF. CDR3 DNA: TGTGCCAGCTTTAACGACAGGTTGAACACTGAAGCTTTCTTT.

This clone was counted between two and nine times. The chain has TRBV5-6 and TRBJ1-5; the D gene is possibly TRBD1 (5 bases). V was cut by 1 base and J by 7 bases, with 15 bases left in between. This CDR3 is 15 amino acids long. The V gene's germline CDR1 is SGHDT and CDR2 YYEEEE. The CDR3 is CASSLWGVVGQPQHF. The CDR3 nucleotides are TGTGCCAGCAGCTTGTGGGGGGTGGTGGGACAGCCCCAGCATTTT.